This T cell receptor (beta chain) was obtained from a study of shared clonotypes between healthy human individuals. Germline V gene data show CDR1 as SGHTA and CDR2 as FQGNSA. Losses at the gene ends were 1 base for V and 3 bases for J; bases not matched to a gene: 9. The CDR3 loop spans 17 amino acids. Using immunoSEQ multiplex PCR, the repertoire was profiled, and TCRdb retains in-frame clones only, with some absent. Found here are about 2 million clones, roughly 96% of them singletons; the top ten hold roughly 0.13%. This chain joins TRBV7-2 and TRBJ2-5, with 9 bases fitting TRBD2. The sample taken for sequencing was naive CD4+ T cells sorted from blood. Stated subset: CD45RA+ positively selected. The TCR originated in a man in his late teens or twenties in good health. CDR3 DNA sequence: TGTGCCAGCAGCTTAGATCCGCTAGCGGGAAAGGAAGAGACCCAGTACTTC. It specifies CASSLDPLAGKEETQYF.